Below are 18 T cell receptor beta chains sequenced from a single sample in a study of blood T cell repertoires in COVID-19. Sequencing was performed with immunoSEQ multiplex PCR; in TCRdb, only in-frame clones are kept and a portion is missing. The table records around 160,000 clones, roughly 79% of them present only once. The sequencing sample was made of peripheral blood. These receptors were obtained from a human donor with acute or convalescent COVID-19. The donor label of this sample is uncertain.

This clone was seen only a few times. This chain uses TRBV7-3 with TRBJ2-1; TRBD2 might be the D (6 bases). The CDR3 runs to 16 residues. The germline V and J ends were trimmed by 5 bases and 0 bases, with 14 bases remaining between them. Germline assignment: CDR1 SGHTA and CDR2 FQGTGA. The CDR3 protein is CASSLDGTPSYNEQFF. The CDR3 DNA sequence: TGTGCCAGCAGCCTAGACGGGACTCCCTCCTACAATGAGCAGTTCTTC.

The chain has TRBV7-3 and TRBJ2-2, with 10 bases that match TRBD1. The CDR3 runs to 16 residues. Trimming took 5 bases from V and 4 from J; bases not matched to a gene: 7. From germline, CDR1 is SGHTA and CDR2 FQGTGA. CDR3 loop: CASSPRQGAGTGELFF. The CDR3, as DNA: TGTGCCAGCAGCCCGAGACAGGGGGCTGGCACCGGGGAGCTGTTTTTT.

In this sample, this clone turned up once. The CDR3 here is CASSYPGGGNQPQHF. The CDR3 DNA reads TGTGCCAGCAGTTACCCCGGGGGGGGCAATCAGCCCCAGCATTTT. The chain couples TRBV6-5 to TRBJ1-5; TRBD1 might be the D (5 bases). This CDR3 region has 15 residues. Between the trimmed V and J ends, which lost 2 bases and 2 bases, there was a span of 10 bases. The germline V gene encodes CDR1 MNHEY and CDR2 SVGAGI.

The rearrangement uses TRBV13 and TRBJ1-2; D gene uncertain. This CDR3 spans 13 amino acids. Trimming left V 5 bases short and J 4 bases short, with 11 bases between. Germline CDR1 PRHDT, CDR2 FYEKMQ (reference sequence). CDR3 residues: CASSPYQSYGYTF. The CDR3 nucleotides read TGTGCCAGCAGCCCTTACCAGTCCTATGGCTACACCTTC.

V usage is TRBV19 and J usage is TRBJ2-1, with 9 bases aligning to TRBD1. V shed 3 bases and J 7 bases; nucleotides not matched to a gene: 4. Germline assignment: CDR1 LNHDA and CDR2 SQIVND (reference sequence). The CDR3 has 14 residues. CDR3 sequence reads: CASSIGTGRNEQFF. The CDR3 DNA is TGTGCCAGTAGTATCGGGACAGGGCGAAATGAGCAGTTCTTC. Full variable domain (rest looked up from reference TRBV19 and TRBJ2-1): DGGITQSPKYLFRKEGQNVTLSCEQNLNHDAMYWYRQDPGQGLRLIYYSQIVNDFQKGDIAEGYSVSREKKESFPLTVTSAQKNPTAFYLCASSIGTGRNEQFFGPGTRLTVL.

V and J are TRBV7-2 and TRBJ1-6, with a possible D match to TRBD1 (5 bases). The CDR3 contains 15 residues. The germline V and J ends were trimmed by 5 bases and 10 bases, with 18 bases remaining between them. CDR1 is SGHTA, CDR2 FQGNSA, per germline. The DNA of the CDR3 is TGTGCCAGCAGCCCCCACCGGGCTAGGGGATCACCCCTCCACTTT. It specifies CASSPHRARGSPLHF.

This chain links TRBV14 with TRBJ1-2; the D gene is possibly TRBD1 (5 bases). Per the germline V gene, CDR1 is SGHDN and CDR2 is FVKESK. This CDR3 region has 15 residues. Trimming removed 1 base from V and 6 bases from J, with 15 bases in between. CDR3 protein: CASSQVAGMSHGYTF. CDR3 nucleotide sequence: TGTGCCAGCAGCCAAGTAGCAGGGATGAGCCATGGCTACACCTTC. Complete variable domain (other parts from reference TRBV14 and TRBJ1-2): EAGVTQFPSHSVIEKGQTVTLRCDPISGHDNLYWYRRVMGKEIKFLLHFVKESKQDESGMPNNRFLAERTGGTYSTLKVQPAELEDSGVYFCASSQVAGMSHGYTFGSGTRLTVV.

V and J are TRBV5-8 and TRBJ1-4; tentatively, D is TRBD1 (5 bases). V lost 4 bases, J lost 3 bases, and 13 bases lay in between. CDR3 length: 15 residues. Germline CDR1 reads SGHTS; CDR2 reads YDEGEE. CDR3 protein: CASSRPTEPNEKLFF. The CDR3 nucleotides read TGTGCCAGCAGCCGCCCGACAGAGCCTAATGAAAAACTGTTTTTT.

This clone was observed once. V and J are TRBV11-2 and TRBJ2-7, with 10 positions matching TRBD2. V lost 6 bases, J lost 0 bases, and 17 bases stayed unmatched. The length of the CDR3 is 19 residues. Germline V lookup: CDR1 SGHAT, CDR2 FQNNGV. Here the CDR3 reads CASSPRSASGGLSSYEQYV. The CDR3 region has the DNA TGTGCCAGCAGTCCTCGGTCGGCTAGCGGGGGCCTAAGCTCCTACGAGCAGTACGTC.

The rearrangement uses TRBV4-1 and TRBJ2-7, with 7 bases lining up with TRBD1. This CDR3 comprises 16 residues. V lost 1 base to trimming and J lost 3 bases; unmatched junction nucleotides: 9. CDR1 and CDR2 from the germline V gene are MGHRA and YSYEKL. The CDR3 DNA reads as TGCGCCAGCAGCCAAGGACACGGTCCAGGGGGCTACGAGCAGTACTTC. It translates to CASSQGHGPGGYEQYF.

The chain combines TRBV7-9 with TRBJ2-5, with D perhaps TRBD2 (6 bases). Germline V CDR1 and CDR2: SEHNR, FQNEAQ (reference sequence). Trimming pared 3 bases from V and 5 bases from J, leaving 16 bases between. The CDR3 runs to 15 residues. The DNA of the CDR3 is TGTGCCAGCAGCTTTCCTCGGCGGGGCAGGGAGACCCAGTACTTC. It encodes CASSFPRRGRETQYF.

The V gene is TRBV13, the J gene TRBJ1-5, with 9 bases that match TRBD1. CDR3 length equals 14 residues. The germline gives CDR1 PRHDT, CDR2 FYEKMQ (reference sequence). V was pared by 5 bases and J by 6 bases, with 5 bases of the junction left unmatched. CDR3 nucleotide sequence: TGTGCCAGCAGCCCGGACAGGGGACGTCAGCCCCAGCATTTT. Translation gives CASSPDRGRQPQHF.

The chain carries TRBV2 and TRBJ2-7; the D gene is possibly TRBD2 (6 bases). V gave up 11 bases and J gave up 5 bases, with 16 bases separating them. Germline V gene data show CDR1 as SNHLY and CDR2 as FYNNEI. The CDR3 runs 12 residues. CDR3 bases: TGTGCCGGGGAAGGGGAGGAAGACGAGCAGTACGTC. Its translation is CAGEGEEDEQYV.

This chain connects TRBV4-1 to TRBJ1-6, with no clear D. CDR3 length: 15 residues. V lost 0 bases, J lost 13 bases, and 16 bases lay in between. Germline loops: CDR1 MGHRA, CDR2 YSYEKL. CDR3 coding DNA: TGCGCCAGCAGCCAAGATTCACGGCGGTCAGCGCCCCTCCACTTT. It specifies CASSQDSRRSAPLHF.

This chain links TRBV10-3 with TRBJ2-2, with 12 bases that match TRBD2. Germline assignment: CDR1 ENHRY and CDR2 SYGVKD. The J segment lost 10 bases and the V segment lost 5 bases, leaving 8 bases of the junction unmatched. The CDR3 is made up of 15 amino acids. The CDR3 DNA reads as TGTGCCATCAGTCTAGCGGGGGGGCTCTCGACGGAGCTGTTTTTT. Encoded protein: CAISLAGGLSTELFF.

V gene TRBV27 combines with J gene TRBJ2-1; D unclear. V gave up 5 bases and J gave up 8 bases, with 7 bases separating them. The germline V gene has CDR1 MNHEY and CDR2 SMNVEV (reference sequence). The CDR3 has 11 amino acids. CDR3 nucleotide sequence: TGTGCCAGCAGTCACGGGTATGAGCAGTTCTTC. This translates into CASSHGYEQFF.

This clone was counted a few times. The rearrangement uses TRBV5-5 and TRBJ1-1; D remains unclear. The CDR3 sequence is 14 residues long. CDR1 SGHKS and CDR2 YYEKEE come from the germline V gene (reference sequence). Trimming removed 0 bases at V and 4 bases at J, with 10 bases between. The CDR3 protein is CASSLVSLVTEAFF. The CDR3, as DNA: TGTGCCAGCAGCTTGGTCTCTCTAGTCACTGAAGCTTTCTTT. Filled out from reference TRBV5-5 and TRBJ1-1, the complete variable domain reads DAGVTQSPTHLIKTRGQQVTLRCSPISGHKSVSWYQQVLGQGPQFIFQYYEKEERGRGNFPDRFSARQFPNYSSELNVNALLLGDSALYLCASSLVSLVTEAFFGQGTRLTVV.

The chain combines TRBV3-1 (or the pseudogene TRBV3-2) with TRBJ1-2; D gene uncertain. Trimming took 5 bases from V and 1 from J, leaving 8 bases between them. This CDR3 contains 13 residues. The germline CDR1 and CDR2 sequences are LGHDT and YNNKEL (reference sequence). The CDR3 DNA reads TGTGCCAGCAGCTCCCGGGTTAACTATGGCTACACCTTC. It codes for CASSSRVNYGYTF.